This passage covers 20 T cell receptor beta chains from one sample sequenced in a study of cytomegalovirus exposure and HLA in healthy donors. PCR was performed using 60 Vbeta and 13 Jbeta primers. Profiled with immunoSEQ multiplex PCR; TCRdb holds only in-frame clones, not every one. The profile shows approximately 85,000 clones, around three quarters of them singletons. The sample was PBMCs. All receptors derive from a man aged 30-40 years in good health and CMV-seronegative.

The chain carries TRBV2 and TRBJ2-7, with a possible D match to TRBD2 (5 bases). The CDR3 totals 12 residues. Trimming pared 8 bases from V and 4 bases from J, leaving 12 bases between. Germline CDR1 reads SNHLY; CDR2 reads FYNNEI. CDR3 nucleotide sequence: TGTGCCAGCGGTGGGAGTTTGTACGAGCAGTACTTC. It translates to CASGGSLYEQYF.

This clone has just one count. This rearrangement joins TRBV28 to TRBJ2-7; D is perhaps TRBD2 (5 bases). CDR1 MDHEN and CDR2 SYDVKM come from the germline V gene. V gave up 3 bases and J gave up 6 bases, with 12 bases separating them. This CDR3 contains 13 residues. CDR3 in amino acids: CASSFGLLPEQYF. In nucleotides, the CDR3 is TGTGCCAGCAGTTTCGGACTCCTCCCCGAGCAGTACTTC.

This rearrangement joins TRBV11-1 to TRBJ1-5; D unresolved. Germline-derived CDR1 and CDR2 are SGHAT and FQDESV (reference sequence). V dropped 3 bases and J dropped 6 bases, with 9 bases sitting between them. The CDR3 totals 13 residues. The CDR3 spells CASSFGEGQPQHF. Here the CDR3 DNA reads TGTGCCAGCAGCTTTGGAGAAGGTCAGCCCCAGCATTTT.

This clone was counted between two and nine times. This sample also contains other DNA sequences that code for the same CDR3. The CDR3 DNA reads TGTGCCAGCAGCTTAGCGGGAGGGCCGGAGACCCAGTACTTC. The encoded protein is CASSLAGGPETQYF. The rearrangement links TRBV7-2 to TRBJ2-5; 7 bases map to TRBD2. CDR3 size: 14 residues. Germline assignment: CDR1 SGHTA and CDR2 FQGNSA. With 0 bases clipped from V and 5 bases from J, the junction kept 3 bases outside the gene matches. The whole variable domain, filled in from reference TRBV7-2 and TRBJ2-5, reads GAGVSQSPSNKVTEKGKDVELRCDPISGHTALYWYRQSLGQGLEFLIYFQGNSAPDKSGLPSDRFSAERTGGSVSTLTIQRTQQEDSAVYLCASSLAGGPETQYFGPGTRLLVL.

The chain employs TRBV10-3 and TRBJ2-7, with 14 positions matching TRBD2. The trim removed 7 bases at V and 5 bases at J, leaving 10 bases unmatched. The CDR3 is made up of 16 amino acids. The germline gives CDR1 ENHRY, CDR2 SYGVKD. The CDR3 reads CAITNKGLAGVHEQYF. CDR3 nucleotide sequence: TGTGCCATCACTAACAAGGGACTAGCGGGAGTCCACGAGCAGTACTTC.

The chain uses TRBV5-1 and TRBJ2-5, with 9 bases matching TRBD1. CDR1 and CDR2 from the germline V gene are SGHRS and YFSETQ. The J segment lost 4 bases and the V segment lost 2 bases, leaving 3 bases of the junction unmatched. This CDR3 is 14 amino acids long. CDR3 sequence: CASSLQGARETQYF. DNA for the CDR3: TGCGCCAGCAGCTTACAGGGGGCTAGAGAGACCCAGTACTTC.

The chain employs TRBV30 and TRBJ1-2; tentatively, D is TRBD1 (5 bases). The V end was cut by 4 bases, the J end by 7 bases, with 16 bases between. Germline CDR1 and CDR2: GTSNPN and SVGIG (reference sequence). The CDR3 sequence is 13 residues long. The CDR3 is CAWTLGGSSGYTF. For the CDR3, the DNA is TGTGCCTGGACGCTGGGGGGGTCGAGTGGCTACACCTTC.

The chain recombines TRBV4-2 with TRBJ2-2; D might be TRBD1 (5 bases). Deletions cut 1 base from V and 4 bases from J, with 13 bases between. The CDR3 totals 16 residues. CDR1 and CDR2 (germline): LGHNA, YNFKEQ. The DNA for the CDR3 is TGTGCCAGCAGCCAAGTGCTGTTCAGGGCCACCGGGGAGCTGTTTTTT. It translates to CASSQVLFRATGELFF.

This sequence joins TRBV9 and TRBJ2-7; D is perhaps TRBD2 (5 bases). V lost 0 bases and J 2 bases, leaving 12 bases between the germline ends. CDR3 size: 15 residues. Germline V gene data show CDR1 as SGDLS and CDR2 as YYNGEE. In nucleotides, the CDR3 is TGTGCCAGCAGCGTAGTACCGGGATACCCCTACGAGCAGTACTTC. It encodes CASSVVPGYPYEQYF.

The chain joins TRBV28 to TRBJ1-2; D is perhaps TRBD1 (5 bases). CDR1 is MDHEN and CDR2 is SYDVKM in the germline V gene. This CDR3 spans 16 amino acids. V was shortened by 7 bases and J by 6 bases, with 24 bases between the two germline ends. For the CDR3, the DNA is TGTGCCAGCAACTTCCGCTTCAGGGCAGACTCGAATGGCTACACCTTC. Amino acids: CASNFRFRADSNGYTF.

There are a few counts of this clone. This chain connects TRBV6-1 to TRBJ1-1; no definite D call. The germline gives CDR1 MNHNS, CDR2 SASEGT. The CDR3 length is 13 residues. The V end lost 6 bases, the J end lost 1 base, and 9 bases lay between the germline ends. In DNA, the CDR3 is TGTGCCAGCAGGGGCAATGGGAACACTGAAGCTTTCTTT. Encoded protein: CASRGNGNTEAFF.

About this clone itself: One junction end disagrees with the germline gene, perhaps due to a read error. V usage is TRBV6-1 and J usage is TRBJ1-4; 9 bases map to TRBD1. Per the germline V gene, CDR1 is MNHNS and CDR2 is SASEGT. CDR3 length equals 15 residues. Here the CDR3 reads CASSTRGTGSEQLFF. The CDR3 coding sequence is TGTGCCAGCAGTACGCGCGGGACAGGGAGTGAACAACTGTTTTTT.

CDR3 region: CAISDRSYSTPSGANVLTF. CDR3 DNA: TGTGCCATCTCGGACAGGAGCTACTCGACACCCTCTGGGGCCAACGTCCTGACTTTC. The chain carries TRBV7-6 and TRBJ2-6; 7 bases align to TRBD1. The CDR3 totals 19 residues. V lost 10 bases and J lost 0; bases outside the gene matches: 18. Germline CDR1 reads SGHVS; CDR2 reads FNYEAQ. Variable domain in full (rest from reference TRBV7-6 and TRBJ2-6): GAGVSQSPRYKVTKRGQDVALRCDPISGHVSLYWYRQALGQGPEFLTYFNYEAQQDKSGLPNDRFSAERPEGSISTLTIQRTEQRDSAMYRCAISDRSYSTPSGANVLTFGAGSRLTVL.

This chain links TRBV5-1 with TRBJ2-5; a possible D gene is TRBD2 (6 bases). The CDR3 loop spans 14 amino acids. Trimming left V 2 bases short and J 4 bases short, with 12 bases between. Germline V gene lookup returns CDR1 SGHRS and CDR2 YFSETQ. The CDR3 spells CASSFSGSVETQYF. CDR3 nucleotide sequence: TGCGCCAGCAGCTTCTCCGGGAGCGTAGAGACCCAGTACTTC.

V usage is TRBV5-1 and J usage is TRBJ2-2, with D hard to call. Germline lookup yields CDR1 SGHRS and CDR2 YFSETQ. Trimming took 0 bases from V and 1 from J, leaving 10 bases between them. The CDR3 sequence is 16 residues long. For the CDR3, the DNA is TGCGCCAGCAGCTTGGACGGAGAGATGAACACCGGGGAGCTGTTTTTT. Translating gives CASSLDGEMNTGELFF.

This chain joins TRBV12-2 and TRBJ2-7; the table's D call, TRBD1, has no DNA check behind it. TRBV12-2 constitutes a pseudogene. The CDR3 runs to 16 residues. The CDR3 nucleotides read TGTGCAAGTCGCCCGAGACAGGGTGCAGCCGGGTACGAGCAGTACTTC. This translates into CASRPRQGAAGYEQYF.

This clone appeared a few times. The chain uses TRBV6-6 and TRBJ2-2, with 7 positions matching TRBD1. The germline CDR1 and CDR2 sequences are MNHNY and SVGAGI (reference sequence). The V segment lost 0 bases and the J segment 4 bases; nucleotides outside the gene matches: 5. The CDR3 spans 16 residues. This chain's CDR3 is CASSYSRTGTTGELFF. CDR3 bases: TGTGCCAGCAGTTACTCTCGGACAGGTACCACCGGGGAGCTGTTTTTT.

This chain uses TRBV30 with TRBJ1-1; D possibly corresponds to TRBD1 (5 bases). The CDR3 is 13 amino acids. Per germline, CDR1 GTSNPN and CDR2 SVGIG (reference sequence). The V gene lost 3 bases and the J gene lost 1 base, with 9 bases spanning the gap. CDR3 in amino acids: CAWSGQQNTEAFF. CDR3 DNA: TGTGCCTGGAGCGGACAACAGAACACTGAAGCTTTCTTT.

This clone was counted a few times. The V and J genes are TRBV7-2 and TRBJ1-1; the D is unclear. This CDR3 is built from 14 residues. Trimming stripped 2 bases from V and 1 base from J, with 8 bases between. Germline V gene sequence: CDR1 SGHTA, CDR2 FQGNSA. The CDR3 spells CASSLMAGNTEAFF. The DNA of the CDR3 is TGTGCCAGCAGCTTAATGGCAGGGAACACTGAAGCTTTCTTT.

This clone was observed once. The CDR3 is CASSFSADTEAFF. The CDR3 DNA follows: TGTGCCAGCAGCTTTAGCGCCGATACTGAAGCTTTCTTT. The V gene is TRBV7-2, the J gene TRBJ1-1; D remains unclear. This CDR3 has 13 amino acids. V dropped 3 bases and J dropped 5 bases, with 10 bases sitting between them. The germline V gene has CDR1 SGHTA and CDR2 FQGNSA. Based on the CDR3 plus reference TRBV7-2 and TRBJ1-1, the full variable domain is GAGVSQSPSNKVTEKGKDVELRCDPISGHTALYWYRQSLGQGLEFLIYFQGNSAPDKSGLPSDRFSAERTGGSVSTLTIQRTQQEDSAVYLCASSFSADTEAFFGQGTRLTVV.